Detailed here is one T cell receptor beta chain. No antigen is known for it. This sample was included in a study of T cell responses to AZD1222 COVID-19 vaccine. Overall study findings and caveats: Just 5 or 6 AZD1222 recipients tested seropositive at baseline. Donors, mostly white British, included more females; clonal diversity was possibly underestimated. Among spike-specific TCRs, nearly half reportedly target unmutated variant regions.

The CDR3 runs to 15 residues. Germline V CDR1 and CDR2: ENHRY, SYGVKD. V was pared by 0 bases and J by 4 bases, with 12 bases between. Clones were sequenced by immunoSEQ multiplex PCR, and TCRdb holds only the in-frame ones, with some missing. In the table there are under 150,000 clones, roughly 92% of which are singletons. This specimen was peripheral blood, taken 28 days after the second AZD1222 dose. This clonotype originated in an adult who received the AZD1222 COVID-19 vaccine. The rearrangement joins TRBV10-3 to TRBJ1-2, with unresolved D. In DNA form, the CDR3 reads TGTGCCATCAGTGAGTCCCCCAGTTTTAGCTATGGCTACACCTTC. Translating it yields CAISESPSFSYGYTF.